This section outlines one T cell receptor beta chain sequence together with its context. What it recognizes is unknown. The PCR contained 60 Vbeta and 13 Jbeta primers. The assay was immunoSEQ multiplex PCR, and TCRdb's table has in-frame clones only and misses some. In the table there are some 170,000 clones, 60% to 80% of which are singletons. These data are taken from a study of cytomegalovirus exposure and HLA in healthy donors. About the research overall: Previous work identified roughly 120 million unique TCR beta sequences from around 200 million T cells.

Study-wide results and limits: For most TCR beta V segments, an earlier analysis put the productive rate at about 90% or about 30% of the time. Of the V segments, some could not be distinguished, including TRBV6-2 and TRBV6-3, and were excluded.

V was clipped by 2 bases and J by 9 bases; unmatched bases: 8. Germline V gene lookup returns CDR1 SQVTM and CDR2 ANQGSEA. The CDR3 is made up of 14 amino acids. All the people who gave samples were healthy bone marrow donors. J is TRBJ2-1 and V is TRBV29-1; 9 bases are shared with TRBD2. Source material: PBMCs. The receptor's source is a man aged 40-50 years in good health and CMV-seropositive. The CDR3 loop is CSVETAGGATEQFF. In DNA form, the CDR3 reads TGCAGCGTTGAAACTGCGGGAGGGGCGACTGAGCAGTTCTTC.